A single sample gave rise to the 13 T cell receptor beta chains below, sequenced in a study of T cells after yellow fever vaccination. MiXCR, run by TCRdb on the 5' RACE reads, gives a single entry per CDR3 protein. The repertoire holds 300,000 to 400,000 distinct CDR3 sequences, with around 13% as singletons. The sequencing used CD4+ T cells sorted from PBMCs, collected 15 days after the yellow fever booster vaccination. These TCRs come from a man aged 18 to 35 who received the YFV17D yellow fever vaccine.

Remarks on this clonotype: Germline is not matched at one junction end, which may reflect a read error. CDR3 protein: CASSRGTGNTGELFF. The CDR3 DNA reads TGTGCTAGCAGCCGCGGGACAGGGAACACCGGGGAGCTGTTTTTT. The J gene is TRBJ2-2, the V gene TRBV7-7; the match to TRBD1 covers 8 bases. This CDR3 has 15 residues. Per germline, CDR1 SSHAT and CDR2 FNYEAQ (reference sequence).

V and J are TRBV6-5 and TRBJ1-2, with 7 positions matching TRBD1. The length of the CDR3 is 15 residues. V lost 2 bases and J lost 4; bases outside the gene matches: 7. Germline CDR1 and CDR2: MNHEY and SVGAGI. The CDR3 sequence is CASSYQEGAFYGYTF. For the CDR3, the DNA is TGTGCCAGCAGTTACCAGGAGGGGGCCTTCTATGGCTACACCTTC.

There are a few counts of this clonotype. J is TRBJ1-2 and V is TRBV4-2; no firm D call. The CDR3 runs to 15 residues. V dropped 4 bases and J dropped 4 bases, with 16 bases sitting between them. Germline CDR1 is LGHNA and CDR2 is YNFKEQ. The CDR3 region is CASSPDHNVGYGYTF. DNA of the CDR3: TGTGCCAGCAGCCCCGACCACAACGTCGGCTATGGCTACACCTTC.

The table lists this clonotype with a few counts. This sequence joins TRBV12-3 or TRBV12-4 and TRBJ2-3; TRBD1 might be the D (7 bases). The CDR3 is made up of 15 amino acids. V lost 3 bases and J lost 1, with 11 bases in between. CDR3 region: CASSLEGAGTDTQYF. DNA of the CDR3: TGTGCCAGCAGTTTGGAGGGGGCGGGCACAGATACGCAGTATTTT.

This clonotype has a handful of counts. The chain carries TRBV6-5 and TRBJ2-3; no clear D. This CDR3 comprises 14 residues. V lost 0 bases and J lost 0, with 4 bases in between. Per germline, CDR1 MNHEY and CDR2 SVGAGI. CDR3 sequence (DNA): TGTGCCAGCAGTTACTCGTGGAGCACAGATACGCAGTATTTT. Residues: CASSYSWSTDTQYF.

There are a few counts of this clonotype. This chain uses TRBV4-3 with TRBJ2-3; D remains unclear. Trimming removed 0 bases from V and 3 bases from J, with 4 bases in between. The germline gives CDR1 LGHNA, CDR2 YSLEER. The CDR3 covers 13 residues. CDR3 residues: CASSQERTDTQYF. CDR3 nucleotide sequence: TGCGCCAGCAGCCAAGAAAGAACAGATACGCAGTATTTT.

This clonotype appeared a few times. The chain recombines TRBV6-5 with TRBJ2-7; D is perhaps TRBD1 or TRBD2 (5 bases each). From germline, CDR1 is MNHEY and CDR2 SVGAGI. V was trimmed by 0 bases and J by 0 bases, leaving 12 bases between them. CDR3 length: 16 amino acids. CDR3 sequence (DNA): TGTGCCAGCAGTTACTCCGGGGCTAGGGGCTCCTACGAGCAGTACTTC. Protein sequence: CASSYSGARGSYEQYF.

This clonotype has just a few counts. The V gene is TRBV20-1, the J gene TRBJ2-1; 12 bases align to TRBD2. Germline-derived CDR1 and CDR2 are DFQATT and SNEGSKA (reference sequence). The CDR3 runs 15 residues. Unmatched junction bases numbered 7, after V lost 6 bases and J lost 4 bases. As DNA, the CDR3 is TGCAGTGCAGACACCGGGACTAGCGGGTACAATGAGCAGTTCTTC. Amino acids: CSADTGTSGYNEQFF.

V is TRBV3-1 and J is TRBJ1-4; D gene uncertain. V lost 4 bases and J 0 bases, leaving 12 bases between the germline ends. CDR3 length: 16 residues. From germline, CDR1 is LGHDT and CDR2 YNNKEL (reference sequence). As DNA, the CDR3 is TGTGCCAGCAGCCCCCGGCTAACTGCAACTAATGAAAAACTGTTTTTT. Its translation is CASSPRLTATNEKLFF. The full variable domain, rest sourced from reference TRBV3-1 and TRBJ1-4, is DTAVSQTPKYLVTQMGNDKSIKCEQNLGHDTMYWYKQDSKKFLKIMFSYNNKELIINETVPNRFSPKSPDKAHLNLHINSLELGDSAVYFCASSPRLTATNEKLFFGSGTQLSVL.

This clonotype came up a few times. The J gene is TRBJ1-6, the V gene TRBV5-1, with 10 bases identical to TRBD1. V gave up 0 bases and J gave up 6 bases; unmatched junction bases: 3. Germline loops: CDR1 SGHRS, CDR2 YFSETQ. The CDR3 sequence is 16 residues long. The CDR3 DNA sequence: TGCGCCAGCAGCTTGGCAGGGACAGGGGTTAATTCACCCCTCCACTTT. Translating gives CASSLAGTGVNSPLHF.

This clonotype showed up just a few times. The J gene is TRBJ1-2, the V gene TRBV6-6, with TRBD1 matching 7 bases. The CDR3 is 14 amino acids. The V segment lost 5 bases and the J segment 7 bases; nucleotides outside the gene matches: 10. CDR1 is MNHNY and CDR2 is SVGAGI in the germline V gene (reference sequence). CDR3 coding DNA: TGTGCCAGCAGTGCCTCTCGGACAGGCGGTGGCTACACCTTC. As protein: CASSASRTGGGYTF.

This clonotype was seen repeatedly, ten times or more. The chain recombines TRBV4-1 with TRBJ2-7; D is perhaps TRBD1 or TRBD2 (5 bases each). CDR1 is MGHRA and CDR2 is YSYEKL in the germline V gene. Trimming left V 4 bases short and J 0 bases short, with 10 bases between. The CDR3 consists of 14 residues. In DNA, the CDR3 is TGCGCCAGCAGCCCCCGGGACGGCTCCTACGAGCAGTACGTC. As protein: CASSPRDGSYEQYV.

The chain is built from TRBV18 and TRBJ2-7, with D perhaps matching TRBD1 (5 bases). This CDR3 has 13 residues. Trimming pared 2 bases from V and 6 bases from J, leaving 11 bases between. The germline V gene encodes CDR1 KGHSH and CDR2 LQKENI. The CDR3 is CASSPAGSVEQYV. DNA for the CDR3: TGTGCCAGCTCACCAGCAGGGTCAGTCGAGCAGTACGTC.